The rows below give T cell receptor beta chains drawn from one sample of a study of response to subunit inactivated influenza vaccine. TCRdb recomputed calls from the RT-PCR reads with MiXCR, one row per CDR3 protein. The table shows around 790,000 distinct CDR3 sequences, with 21% occurring only once. Sequenced here: PBMCs from blood, sampled 4 to 6 days after vaccination. Receptors originate from a man between 45 and 60 years old who received an inactivated influenza vaccine. Each CDR3 is given with its conserved first and last residue. The D gene is left open where the match is weak. For some rows the clone size is stated as once, few or many, or as a class when expanded; others skip it.

-	TRBV6-5	-	TRBJ1-6	CASSYSDHGSPLHF	TGTGCCAGCAGTTACTCGGATCATGGGTCACCCCTCCACTTT
few	TRBV5-4	-	TRBJ2-3	CASSHRDSDPDTQYF	TGTGCCAGCAGCCACCGGGACTCGGATCCAGATACGCAGTATTTT
few	TRBV11-1	-	TRBJ2-2	CASRELAHTGELFF	TGTGCCAGCCGTGAGCTAGCGCACACCGGGGAGCTGTTTTTT
-	TRBV6-5	TRBD1	TRBJ1-1	CASSYSSTAGGTEAFF	TGTGCCAGCAGTTACTCGAGTACGGCAGGGGGCACTGAAGCTTTCTTT
-	TRBV28	TRBD1	TRBJ2-7	CASSPPPGQGSYEQYF	TGTGCCAGCAGTCCACCCCCGGGACAGGGATCCTACGAGCAGTACTTC
many	TRBV20-1	-	TRBJ2-1	CSAREGPTYNEQFF	TGCAGTGCTAGAGAGGGGCCGACCTACAATGAGCAGTTCTTC
-	TRBV20-1	TRBD2	TRBJ2-1	CSARDNSGGRYNEQFF	TGCAGTGCTAGAGATAATTCGGGAGGCCGCTACAATGAGCAGTTCTTC
many	TRBV7-2	TRBD2	TRBJ2-7	CASSLQRGSSYEQYF	TGTGCCAGCAGCTTACAGCGGGGGAGCTCCTACGAGCAGTACTTC
-	TRBV2	-	TRBJ2-1	CARSSGNEQFF	TGTGCCAGGTCGTCGGGGAATGAGCAGTTCTTC
few	TRBV12-3/TRBV12-4	TRBD1	TRBJ2-1	CASRGTGAVVGSYNEQFF	TGTGCCAGCAGGGGGACAGGGGCTGTGGTAGGCTCCTACAATGAGCAGTTCTTC
-	TRBV19	-	TRBJ1-5	CASSTSPYQPQHF	TGTGCCAGTAGTACCAGCCCGTATCAGCCCCAGCATTTT
few	TRBV5-1	TRBD1	TRBJ2-5	CASSKRTGQETQYF	TGCGCCAGCAGCAAAAGGACAGGCCAAGAGACCCAGTACTTC
-	TRBV7-2	-	TRBJ2-7	CASSLVSVSSYEQYF	TGTGCCAGCAGCTTAGTTTCGGTTAGCTCCTACGAGCAGTACTTC
-	TRBV11-2	-	TRBJ2-2	CASKPRGGELFF	TGTGCCAGCAAACCGAGGGGCGGGGAGCTGTTTTTT
-	TRBV18	-	TRBJ2-5	CASSPRKFETQYF	TGTGCCAGCTCACCACGGAAGTTTGAGACCCAGTACTTC
few	TRBV10-3	TRBD2	TRBJ2-1	CAILAGGNEQFF	TGTGCCATACTAGCGGGAGGGAATGAGCAGTTCTTC
-	TRBV9	-	TRBJ2-7	CASSVEGRSDEQYF	TGTGCCAGCAGCGTAGAAGGGCGCTCCGACGAGCAGTACTTC
few	TRBV7-8	TRBD2	TRBJ2-1	CASSLVLGTSPENEQFF	TGTGCCAGCAGCTTAGTTCTGGGGACTAGTCCCGAAAATGAGCAGTTCTTC
many	TRBV29-1	-	TRBJ2-7	CSVGEPYEQYF	TGCAGCGTTGGTGAGCCCTACGAGCAGTACTTC
-	TRBV20-1	TRBD2	TRBJ2-3	CSARDDLAVDTQYF	TGCAGTGCTAGAGACGACCTAGCGGTAGATACGCAGTATTTT
many	TRBV20-1	TRBD1	TRBJ2-2	CSARPPGQGIGELFF	TGCAGTGCTAGACCCCCAGGACAGGGAATCGGGGAGCTGTTTTTT
-	TRBV9	TRBD1	TRBJ1-2	CASSVVGGQGTF	TGTGCCAGCAGCGTAGTGGGGGGACAGGGGACCTTC
-	TRBV15	TRBD2	TRBJ2-5	CATSRDLSSGVLSQYF	TGTGCCACCAGCAGAGATTTGAGTAGCGGGGTTTTGTCCCAGTACTTC
-	TRBV11-1	TRBD2	TRBJ2-5	CASSLLSGTSGGPILETQYF	TGTGCCAGCAGCTTACTATCCGGGACTAGCGGGGGGCCCATTCTGGAGACCCAGTACTTC
-	TRBV20-1	TRBD2	TRBJ2-1	CCARDLAAGGVYNEQFF	TGCTGCGCTAGAGATCTGGCAGCGGGAGGGGTCTACAATGAGCAGTTCTTC
few	TRBV12-3/TRBV12-4	-	TRBJ2-1	CASSFRPYNEQFF	TGTGCCAGCAGTTTTCGCCCCTACAATGAGCAGTTCTTC
once	TRBV7-9	-	TRBJ2-7	CASSPGNWYEQYF	TGTGCCAGCAGCCCCGGAAATTGGTACGAGCAGTACTTC
few	TRBV6-2/TRBV6-3	TRBD2	TRBJ2-2	CASNHRILAGVGELFF	TGTGCCAGCAACCACAGGATCCTAGCGGGAGTTGGGGAGCTGTTTTTT
few	TRBV20-1	TRBD1	TRBJ2-3	CSAYTGTESTDTQYF	TGCAGTGCTTATACCGGGACAGAAAGCACAGATACGCAGTATTTT
few	TRBV20-1	-	TRBJ1-4	CSARDSQWNEKLFF	TGCAGTGCTAGAGATAGCCAGTGGAATGAAAAACTGTTTTTT
-	TRBV20-1	-	TRBJ2-7	CSAAYRLAYEQYF	TGCAGTGCAGCATATCGGCTGGCCTACGAGCAGTACTTC
few	TRBV4-1	-	TRBJ1-1	CASSQASIGGMAEAFF	TGCGCCAGCAGCCAAGCGTCGATTGGGGGGATGGCTGAAGCTTTCTTT
-	TRBV19	-	TRBJ2-7	CASSFRNSYEQYF	TGTGCCAGTAGTTTCAGGAATTCCTACGAGCAGTACTTC
once	TRBV7-9	TRBD2	TRBJ2-1	CASSLLRTSGNEQFF	TGTGCCAGCAGCTTACTCAGGACTAGCGGGAATGAGCAGTTCTTC
-	TRBV12-3/TRBV12-4	TRBD1	TRBJ1-2	CASSQDRRYGYTF	TGTGCCAGCAGCCAGGACAGGAGGTATGGCTACACCTTC
-	TRBV6-1	-	TRBJ1-2	CASTWGTLSGGGYTF	TGTGCCAGCACCTGGGGGACCCTCTCCGGTGGAGGCTACACCTTC
-	TRBV7-8	TRBD1	TRBJ2-1	CASSWPGTGDIHEQFF	TGTGCCAGCAGCTGGCCCGGGACAGGGGACATCCATGAGCAGTTCTTC
few	TRBV20-1	TRBD2	TRBJ2-5	CSTGLAGGETQYF	TGCAGTACGGGACTAGCGGGAGGCGAGACCCAGTACTTC
-	TRBV6-5	TRBD1	TRBJ2-3	CASSYSGTGSRTDTQYF	TGTGCCAGCAGTTACTCTGGGACAGGGTCACGCACAGATACGCAGTATTTT
-	TRBV5-1	TRBD2	TRBJ2-7	CASSLVLAGARDEQYF	TGCGCCAGCAGCTTGGTACTAGCGGGAGCTCGCGACGAGCAGTACTTC
-	TRBV25-1	TRBD1	TRBJ2-5	CASSFTGTGKETQYF	TGTGCCAGCAGTTTCACCGGGACAGGGAAAGAGACCCAGTACTTC
-	TRBV12-3/TRBV12-4	TRBD2	TRBJ2-4	CASSAWREDIQYF	TGTGCCAGCAGTGCCTGGCGGGAGGACATTCAGTACTTC
few	TRBV28	-	TRBJ2-2	CASRGVGELFF	TGTGCCAGCCGAGGCGTCGGGGAGCTGTTTTTT
-	TRBV10-3	TRBD2	TRBJ2-3	CAISSGRAGDTQYF	TGTGCCATCAGTAGCGGGAGGGCCGGGGATACGCAGTATTTT
few	TRBV6-1	-	TRBJ2-3	CASSEVSRDTQYF	TGTGCCAGCAGTGAAGTTTCCAGAGATACGCAGTATTTT
-	TRBV28	-	TRBJ1-1	CASTPGLAEAFF	TGTGCCAGCACCCCGGGGCTGGCTGAAGCTTTCTTT
few	TRBV20-1	-	TRBJ2-7	CSANGGGYEQYF	TGCAGTGCAAACGGGGGCGGCTACGAGCAGTACTTC
many	TRBV29-1	-	TRBJ2-5	CSVGGTNPIQETQYF	TGCAGCGTGGGGGGGACAAACCCCATCCAAGAGACCCAGTACTTC
few	TRBV19	-	TRBJ1-5	CASSAGVGQPQHF	TGTGCCAGTAGTGCTGGGGTAGGTCAGCCCCAGCATTTT
few	TRBV5-6	-	TRBJ1-2	CASISLRGPPYGYTF	TGTGCCAGCATCTCTCTGCGGGGCCCCCCCTATGGCTACACCTTC
-	TRBV10-3	-	TRBJ2-5	CAIGKSGETQYF	TGTGCCATCGGGAAATCGGGAGAGACCCAGTACTTC
-	TRBV29-1	TRBD1	TRBJ2-7	CSVVRTGNYEQYF	TGCAGCGTTGTTAGGACAGGTAACTACGAGCAGTACTTC